The present TCR beta chain was sequenced within a study of CD8+ T cells in alopecia areata. The sequencing template was cDNA reverse transcribed from extracted RNA. Repertoires were generated with immunoSEQ multiplex PCR, while TCRdb's copy carries only in-frame clones and drops some. The sample consists of about 37,000 clones, around 57% of them appearing once. V lost 6 bases, J lost 4 bases, and 3 bases stayed unmatched. Germline V CDR1 and CDR2: SEHNR, FQNEAQ (reference sequence). The CDR3 length is 14 residues. In a group of a few patients, CD4+ cells were sorted into CD25+CD127- cells. Sequencing used CD4+ Tregs sorted from blood. This clonotype was sampled from a human donor with alopecia areata. The J gene is TRBJ2-1, the V gene TRBV7-9; 10 bases are a match to TRBD2. This chain's CDR3 is CASSLAGDYNEQFF. For the CDR3, the DNA is TGTGCCAGCAGTCTAGCGGGAGATTACAATGAGCAGTTCTTC. The complete variable domain, with remaining parts taken from reference TRBV7-9 and TRBJ2-1, reads DTGVSQNPRHKITKRGQNVTFRCDPISEHNRLYWYRQTLGQGPEFLTYFQNEAQLEKSRLLSDRFSAERPKGSFSTLEIQRTEQGDSAMYLCASSLAGDYNEQFFGPGTRLTVL.